Listed here are 22 T cell receptor beta chains from one sample, sequenced in a study of shared clonotypes between healthy human individuals. This table comes from immunoSEQ multiplex PCR, and its TCRdb copy is limited to in-frame clones, with some not included. The sample has 2 million to 3 million clones, 85% to 95% seen once. Material: naive CD4+ T cells sorted from blood. The subset here: CD45RA+ positively selected. The receptors here all came from a man younger than 35 in good health.

The gene calls are TRBV27 and TRBJ2-2; D not certain. V lost 2 bases and J 12 bases, leaving 19 bases between the germline ends. Germline V gene lookup returns CDR1 MNHEY and CDR2 SMNVEV (reference sequence). The CDR3 is 15 residues long. The CDR3 protein is CASSLTPSRPEKLFF. The CDR3, as DNA: TGTGCCAGCAGTTTAACCCCATCCAGGCCCGAGAAGCTGTTTTTT.

The chain employs TRBV28 and TRBJ2-7, with D tentatively TRBD1 (5 bases). The CDR3 covers 15 residues. V was cut by 3 bases and J by 5 bases, with 17 bases left in between. CDR1 is MDHEN and CDR2 is SYDVKM in the germline V gene. This CDR3 reads CASSFSPPGSHEQYF. The CDR3 nucleotides read TGTGCCAGCAGTTTCTCCCCCCCAGGGTCCCACGAGCAGTACTTC.

This clone has just one count. The CDR3 here is CASSDLRYNEQFF. As DNA, the CDR3 is TGTGCCAGCAGTGACCTGAGATACAATGAGCAGTTCTTC. J is TRBJ2-1 and V is TRBV2; no clear D gene. Germline CDR1 reads SNHLY; CDR2 reads FYNNEI. The CDR3 is 13 residues long. Between the trimmed V and J ends, which lost 3 bases and 4 bases, there was a span of 7 bases.

The chain joins TRBV28 to TRBJ1-5; a weak D match, TRBD1 (6 bases). This CDR3 is 15 amino acids long. CDR1 and CDR2 from the germline V gene are MDHEN and SYDVKM. The V gene lost 1 base and the J gene lost 6 bases, with 13 bases spanning the gap. The CDR3, as DNA: TGTGCCAGCAGTTTATCAACAGGGTTGGCTCAGCCCCAGCATTTT. Translation: CASSLSTGLAQPQHF.

In DNA, the CDR3 is TGCAGCGCCCTATACGCAGATACGCAGTATTTT. This codes for CSALYADTQYF. The chain joins TRBV29-1 to TRBJ2-3, with D unclear. This CDR3 spans 11 amino acids. CDR1 is SQVTM and CDR2 is ANQGSEA in the germline V gene. With 7 bases removed from V and 4 bases from J, the gap between germline ends came to 9 bases.

This clone was seen a single time. The chain employs TRBV27 and TRBJ1-2; 9 nucleotides line up with TRBD1. CDR1 MNHEY and CDR2 SMNVEV come from the germline V gene (reference sequence). V lost 4 bases and J lost 6; bases outside the gene matches: 9. The CDR3 has 15 residues. The CDR3 DNA sequence: TGTGCCAGCAGTTCACTTGGGACAGGGCATGATGGCTACACCTTC. This sequence encodes CASSSLGTGHDGYTF.

V is TRBV7-3 and J is TRBJ1-1; no definite D call. The V gene lost 3 bases and the J gene lost 5 bases, with 13 bases spanning the gap. The CDR3 sequence is 14 residues long. Germline loops: CDR1 SGHTA, CDR2 FQGTGA. The CDR3 sequence is CASSFRGPRTEAFF. CDR3 bases: TGTGCCAGCAGCTTTAGAGGGCCAAGAACTGAAGCTTTCTTT.

This clone was seen just once. Other DNA sequences within the sample encode an identical CDR3. This chain links TRBV7-2 with TRBJ2-1; possible D gene TRBD1, 5 bases. The CDR3 runs to 15 residues. V was shortened by 1 base and J by 2 bases, with 9 bases between the two germline ends. Germline loops: CDR1 SGHTA, CDR2 FQGNSA. The CDR3 reads CASSLGQGAYNEQFF. DNA for the CDR3: TGTGCCAGCAGCTTAGGGCAGGGTGCCTACAATGAGCAGTTCTTC.

A word on this clone: The sample carries other DNA sequences with the same CDR3. This sequence joins TRBV30 and TRBJ2-7; no reliable D call. V lost 2 bases and J 0 bases, leaving 5 bases between the germline ends. This CDR3 has 12 amino acids. Germline CDR1 and CDR2: GTSNPN and SVGIG (reference sequence). CDR3 sequence reads: CAWSRSSYEQYF. Written as DNA, the CDR3 is TGTGCCTGGAGTCGCAGCTCCTACGAGCAGTACTTC.

The chain joins TRBV14 to TRBJ1-6; 7 bases align to TRBD1. Germline V lookup: CDR1 SGHDN, CDR2 FVKESK. The CDR3 is made up of 15 amino acids. J lost 7 bases, V lost 5 bases, and 8 bases had no gene match. CDR3 DNA sequence: TGTGCCAGCAGCGCGAGGACAGGAATGAATTCACCCCTCCACTTT. It codes for CASSARTGMNSPLHF.

V usage is TRBV6-1 and J usage is TRBJ1-5; D gene unclear. The CDR3 totals 14 residues. Trimming removed 2 bases from V and 3 bases from J, with 8 bases in between. The germline V gene encodes CDR1 MNHNS and CDR2 SASEGT. DNA for the CDR3: TGTGCCAGCAGTGAACCGCAGAACAATCAGCCCCAGCATTTT. Translating it yields CASSEPQNNQPQHF.

The genes are TRBV28 and TRBJ1-1; perhaps TRBD1 as D (5 bases). Germline CDR1 reads MDHEN; CDR2 reads SYDVKM. The CDR3 loop spans 16 amino acids. The V and J ends lost 2 bases and 0 bases respectively, with 13 bases between them. The CDR3 nucleotides read TGTGCCAGCAGTTTACGCCCGGGACGGATGAACACTGAAGCTTTCTTT. Protein product: CASSLRPGRMNTEAFF.

This sequence joins TRBV5-1 and TRBJ1-3; possible D gene TRBD1, 5 bases. The CDR3 consists of 18 residues. The germline V gene encodes CDR1 SGHRS and CDR2 YFSETQ. V lost 0 bases, J lost 0 bases, and 16 bases lay in between. This CDR3 reads CASSLARSDSYSGNTIYF. The CDR3 DNA is TGCGCCAGCAGCTTGGCCCGAAGTGACAGTTACTCTGGAAACACCATATATTTT. The full variable domain, its missing parts supplied by reference TRBV5-1 and TRBJ1-3, is KAGVTQTPRYLIKTRGQQVTLSCSPISGHRSVSWYQQTPGQGLQFLFEYFSETQRNKGNFPGRFSGRQFSNSRSEMNVSTLELGDSALYLCASSLARSDSYSGNTIYFGEGSWLTVV.

This chain links TRBV4-1 with TRBJ2-5, with TRBD2 matching over 11 bases. Trimming at V came to 3 bases and at J to 4 bases, leaving 7 bases not matched to a gene. Germline V gives CDR1 MGHRA, CDR2 YSYEKL. This CDR3 has 16 amino acids. CDR3 in amino acids: CASSQYSGGAGETQYF. Written as DNA, the CDR3 is TGCGCCAGCAGCCAGTATAGCGGGGGGGCAGGAGAGACCCAGTACTTC.

As for this clone: This same CDR3 is encoded by further DNA sequences in the sample. V usage is TRBV5-1 and J usage is TRBJ2-3; D not resolved. The germline CDR1 and CDR2 sequences are SGHRS and YFSETQ. CDR3 length equals 13 residues. With 2 bases removed from V and 3 bases from J, the gap between germline ends came to 7 bases. CDR3 region: CASSFDGTDTQYF. In DNA form, the CDR3 reads TGCGCCAGCAGCTTTGATGGGACAGATACGCAGTATTTT.

The J gene is TRBJ2-1, the V gene TRBV4-2, with TRBD2 matching over 8 bases. The trim removed 4 bases at V and 6 bases at J, leaving 8 bases unmatched. The CDR3 has 15 amino acids. From germline, CDR1 is LGHNA and CDR2 YNFKEQ. This chain's CDR3 is CASSPPRGGPNEQFF. The CDR3 DNA reads as TGTGCCAGCAGCCCGCCCCGGGGGGGCCCCAATGAGCAGTTCTTC.

J is TRBJ2-7 and V is TRBV5-8; TRBD1 matches at 8 bases. Germline assignment: CDR1 SGHTS and CDR2 YDEGEE. V was clipped by 2 bases and J by 2 bases; unmatched bases: 3. This CDR3 spans 14 amino acids. The CDR3 sequence is CASSLRTGPYEQYF. CDR3 nucleotides: TGTGCCAGCAGCTTAAGGACAGGGCCCTACGAGCAGTACTTC.

The rearrangement uses TRBV11-2 and TRBJ1-6; perhaps TRBD1 as D (6 bases). There are 16 residues in the CDR3. The V end lost 3 bases, the J end lost 3 bases, and 12 bases lay between the germline ends. Germline loops: CDR1 SGHAT, CDR2 FQNNGV. CDR3 bases: TGTGCCAGCAGCTTTAGTACCAGGGGCTATAATTCACCCCTCCACTTT. This gives the protein CASSFSTRGYNSPLHF. The entire variable domain, with the rest obtained from reference TRBV11-2 and TRBJ1-6, is as follows: EAGVAQSPRYKIIEKRQSVAFWCNPISGHATLYWYQQILGQGPKLLIQFQNNGVVDDSQLPKDRFSAERLKGVDSTLKIQPAKLEDSAVYLCASSFSTRGYNSPLHFGNGTRLTVT.

The chain couples TRBV7-9 to TRBJ1-6, with 7 bases that match TRBD1. V shed 2 bases, J shed 5 bases, and the junction held 3 bases outside the gene matches. Germline V CDR1 and CDR2: SEHNR, FQNEAQ (reference sequence). The CDR3 loop spans 15 amino acids. The chain's CDR3 is CASSLQGVDNSPLHF. The DNA of the CDR3 is TGTGCCAGCAGCTTACAGGGGGTGGATAATTCACCCCTCCACTTT. The full variable domain, rest sourced from reference TRBV7-9 and TRBJ1-6, is DTGVSQNPRHKITKRGQNVTFRCDPISEHNRLYWYRQTLGQGPEFLTYFQNEAQLEKSRLLSDRFSAERPKGSFSTLEIQRTEQGDSAMYLCASSLQGVDNSPLHFGNGTRLTVT.

This clone was found a few times. CDR3 loop: CASSSQEKGTEAFF. The DNA of the CDR3 is TGTGCCAGCAGCAGTCAGGAAAAAGGGACTGAAGCTTTCTTT. The chain uses TRBV6-6 and TRBJ1-1; no firm D call. V lost 6 bases, J lost 5 bases, and 16 bases lay in between. The CDR3 has 14 amino acids. The germline CDR1 and CDR2 sequences are MNHNY and SVGAGI (reference sequence).

Only one count was recorded for this clone. The genes are TRBV30 and TRBJ2-7; 9 bases agree with TRBD2. CDR3 size: 13 residues. Unmatched junction bases numbered 4, after V lost 5 bases and J lost 2 bases. Germline CDR1 GTSNPN, CDR2 SVGIG (reference sequence). The CDR3 nucleotides are TGTGCCTGGGGGGTAGCGGGAGCCTACGAGCAGTACTTC. Its protein is CAWGVAGAYEQYF.

The V and J genes are TRBV4-3 and TRBJ2-5; D perhaps matches TRBD1 (6 bases). Germline lookup yields CDR1 LGHNA and CDR2 YSLEER. This CDR3 has 16 residues. Trimming removed 3 bases at V and 4 bases at J, with 18 bases between. CDR3 in DNA: TGCGCCAGCAGCCAGGGGCCGCTCAGGGGTGGAGAGACCCAGTACTTC. Its protein product is CASSQGPLRGGETQYF.